The clone carrying this T cell receptor (beta chain) was counted only a few times. This record comes from a study of T cells in Graves' hyperthyroidism and ophthalmopathy. Trimming took off 3 bases at V and 4 bases at J, with 14 bases between the two ends. The CDR3 consists of 15 residues. Patients with uncontrolled infections, other autoimmune diseases, pregnancy or lactation were excluded. The investigators amplified TCR beta CDR3 regions from RNA transcripts. During a first-round RT-PCR of the TCR CDR3, the HTBI primer set was used. Each CDR3 protein gets one entry after TCRdb re-called the multiplex PCR reads with MiXCR. The sample holds 350,000 or so distinct CDR3 sequences; around a sixth are singletons and the top ten take under 55%.

The rearrangement joins TRBV12-3 or TRBV12-4 to TRBJ2-3; possibly TRBD1 or TRBD2 for D (5 bases each). The sequence came from a woman between 50 and 59 years old with Graves' hyperthyroidism. Input material: blood. The CDR3 is CASSLGEARADTQYF. CDR3 DNA: TGTGCCAGCAGTTTGGGGGAAGCACGAGCAGATACGCAGTATTTT.